This TCR beta chain was retrieved from a study of OX40 agonist ivuxolimab in advanced cancers. The CDR3 is 15 amino acids. Germline V gives CDR1 SGHDN, CDR2 FVKESK. Trimming left V 4 bases short and J 2 bases short, with 12 bases between. The repertoire was sequenced with immunoSEQ multiplex PCR; TCRdb's copy has only in-frame clones and lacks some. The sample records 58,000 or so clones, approximately 83% being singletons. The sequence was collected from an adult with an advanced solid tumor such as melanoma, head and neck, liver or kidney cancer. The source material was CD4+ or CD8+ T cells sorted from blood, sampled in a trial of the OX40 agonist ivuxolimab. This chain joins TRBV14 and TRBJ2-1; D is possibly TRBD2 (5 bases). The CDR3 protein is CASSPSLRAYNEQFF. Written as DNA, the CDR3 is TGTGCCAGCAGCCCCTCCTTGAGGGCCTACAATGAGCAGTTCTTC.